This TCR beta chain was found in a study of spatial heterogeneity in lung cancer. Regarding the study as a whole: One measure, the expanded intratumoral alpha and beta TCR count, tracked tumor mutation counts.

This clonotype was counted many times. Antigen specificity is unknown. Time point of the sample: sample taken at primary tumor resection. TCRdb recomputed calls from the 5' RACE reads with MiXCR, one row per CDR3 protein. The table has some 96,000 distinct CDR3 sequences, nearly 4.5% seen once. Sequences were derived from lung tumor tissue, sampled at surgery. The sequence was obtained from a male donor with early-stage non-small cell lung cancer.

The CDR3 DNA reads TGTGCCAGCAGCTTGGGGATCGCGGGAGGAGAGACCCAGTACTTC. It encodes CASSLGIAGGETQYF. V gene TRBV11-2 combines with J gene TRBJ2-5; TRBD2 aligns across 8 bases. The germline CDR1 and CDR2 sequences are SGHAT and FQNNGV. V trimming: 3 bases; J trimming: 4 bases; junction bases outside the gene matches: 7. The CDR3 has 15 residues.